This TCR beta chain was recovered during a study of cytomegalovirus exposure and HLA in healthy donors. Study-wide results and caveats: In a later analysis, HLA-associated beta chains showed higher expansion and lower generation probabilities than comparable chains. In an earlier analysis, most TCR beta V segments were productive about 87% or about 30% of the time.

Amplification used 60 Vbeta primers and 13 Jbeta primers. Profiling relied on immunoSEQ multiplex PCR, and the TCRdb table lists in-frame clones only, not all of them. The sample has some 130,000 clones, and its top ten clones hold about 1.5%. V trimming: 4 bases; J trimming: 7 bases; junction bases outside the gene matches: 10. This CDR3 region has 16 residues. Germline loops: CDR1 SGDLS, CDR2 YYNGEE. Turning to this clone: What it binds is not known.

This TCR was recovered from a woman aged 40-49 years in good health and CMV-seropositive. The chain uses TRBV9 and TRBJ2-3; 12 nucleotides align to TRBD2. Sequencing was carried out using PBMCs. The CDR3 here is CASSPSLAGGHHTQYF. CDR3 coding DNA: TGTGCCAGCAGCCCCAGCCTAGCGGGAGGGCATCATACGCAGTATTTT.